This T cell receptor (beta chain) was obtained from a study of CD4 T cell repertoires in COVID-19. Study-level information: Other coronavirus spike proteins restimulated relabeled CFSE-low cells expanded with IL-2 for 10 days. Study-level findings and limits: Suggested intraclonal diversification: top SARS-CoV-2-reactive clonotypes appeared in two or three memory subsets. SARS-CoV and/or HKU1 spike cultures shared between 7 and 25% of SARS-CoV-2 clonotypes.

Trimming pared 3 bases from V and 5 bases from J, leaving 12 bases between. CDR1 is SGHTA and CDR2 is FQGNSA in the germline V gene. The CDR3 consists of 14 residues. Sequencing was performed with immunoSEQ multiplex PCR; in TCRdb, only in-frame clones are kept and a portion is missing. The data contain about 75,000 clones, 83% of them singletons. This clone appeared once. Its antigen is not identified. Mild-to-severe COVID-19 survivors were the donors. The source is a human donor who had COVID-19. Sequencing was performed on CD4+ T cells from peripheral blood, taken after recovery from COVID-19. This chain uses TRBV7-2 with TRBJ2-3; maybe TRBD2 (6 bases). This chain's CDR3 is CASSLASVEDTQYF. The DNA of the CDR3 is TGTGCCAGCAGCTTGGCTAGCGTCGAAGATACGCAGTATTTT.